The entry that follows covers one T cell receptor beta chain sequence. The antigen remains unidentified. This record belongs to a study of OX40 agonist ivuxolimab in advanced cancers. Study as a whole: Dose-escalation cases comprised hepatocellular carcinoma, melanoma, renal cell or head and neck cancer. Three patients, one with hepatocellular carcinoma and two with cutaneous melanoma, achieved partial responses. Study conclusions and caveats: Fewer expanded clones were found on average in CD4+ than in CD8+ T cells. Normalized expansion of T-cell clones was also low for some nonresponders.

Profiling relied on immunoSEQ multiplex PCR, and the TCRdb table lists in-frame clones only, not all of them. This table has tens of thousands of clones, around 84% appearing once. This CDR3 comprises 14 residues. Germline V gives CDR1 MDHEN, CDR2 SYDVKM. J was trimmed by 4 bases and V by 6 bases; bases with no gene match: 8. This TCR was sampled from an adult with an advanced solid tumor such as melanoma, head and neck, liver or kidney cancer. The rearrangement joins TRBV28 to TRBJ1-2; 7 bases match TRBD1. The specimen comprised CD4+ or CD8+ T cells sorted from blood, sampled in a trial of the OX40 agonist ivuxolimab. CDR3 nucleotide sequence: TGTGCCAGCAGCCAAATCCGGACAGGCTATGGCTACACCTTC. It codes for CASSQIRTGYGYTF.